This TCR beta chain was sequenced for a study of T cells in Graves' hyperthyroidism and ophthalmopathy. Looked up from germline, CDR1 is SGHAT and CDR2 is FQNNGV. V was pared by 5 bases and J by 4 bases, with 16 bases between. CDR3 size: 15 residues. It was RNA transcripts that yielded the amplified TCR beta CDR3 regions. The study used the HTBI primer set for a first-round RT-PCR of the TCR CDR3. TCRdb ran MiXCR on the multiplex PCR reads and lists one entry per CDR3 protein. The table lists around 300,000 distinct CDR3 sequences, about 15% of them singletons, with about 26% in the top ten. The table lists this clonotype with many counts. Hyperthyroidism was newly diagnosed in patients aged 18 to 65 (duration under 2 months).

The rearrangement links TRBV11-2 to TRBJ2-3; D might be TRBD2 (6 bases). The clonotype was recovered from a woman aged 25 to 39 with Graves' hyperthyroidism. Specimen: blood. Here the CDR3 DNA reads TGTGCCAGCAGCGGATCTGGGGGGTTCGCAGATACGCAGTATTTT. Its protein is CASSGSGGFADTQYF.